This T cell receptor (beta chain) is from a study of blood T cell repertoires in COVID-19. Across the study: Both acute and convalescent COVID-19 samples were obtained from the United States, Italy and Spain. Sample material is recorded as cDNA or gDNA derived from T cells, B-cell-depleted T cells, or PBMCs.

This table comes from immunoSEQ multiplex PCR, and its TCRdb copy is limited to in-frame clones, with some not included. This table holds about 80,000 clones, over 75% found once. The CDR3 is 17 residues long. V was clipped by 1 base and J by 7 bases; unmatched bases: 13. The material sequenced was peripheral blood. The chain joins TRBV5-3 to TRBJ2-5; 10 positions agree with TRBD1. TRBV5-3 is filed as an ORF, its function uncertain. The sequence came from a man older than 75 with acute or convalescent COVID-19. CDR3 region: CARSLKDRGNLEGTQYF. The CDR3 DNA is TGTGCCAGAAGCTTGAAGGACAGGGGGAACCTAGAAGGGACCCAGTACTTC.